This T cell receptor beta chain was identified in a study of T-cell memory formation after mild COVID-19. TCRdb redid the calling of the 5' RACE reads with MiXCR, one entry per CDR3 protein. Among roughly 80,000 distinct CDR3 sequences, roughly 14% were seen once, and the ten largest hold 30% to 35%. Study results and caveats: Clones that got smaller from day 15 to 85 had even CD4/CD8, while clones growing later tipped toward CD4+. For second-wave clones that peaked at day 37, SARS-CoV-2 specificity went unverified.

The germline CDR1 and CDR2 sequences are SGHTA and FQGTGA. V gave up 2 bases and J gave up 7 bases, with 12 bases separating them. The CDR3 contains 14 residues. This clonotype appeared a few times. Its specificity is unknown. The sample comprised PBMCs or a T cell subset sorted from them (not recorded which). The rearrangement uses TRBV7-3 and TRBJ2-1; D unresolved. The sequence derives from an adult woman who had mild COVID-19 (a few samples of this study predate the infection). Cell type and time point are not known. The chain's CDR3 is CASSLWGPRNEQFF. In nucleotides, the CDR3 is TGTGCCAGCAGCTTATGGGGTCCCCGGAATGAGCAGTTCTTC.